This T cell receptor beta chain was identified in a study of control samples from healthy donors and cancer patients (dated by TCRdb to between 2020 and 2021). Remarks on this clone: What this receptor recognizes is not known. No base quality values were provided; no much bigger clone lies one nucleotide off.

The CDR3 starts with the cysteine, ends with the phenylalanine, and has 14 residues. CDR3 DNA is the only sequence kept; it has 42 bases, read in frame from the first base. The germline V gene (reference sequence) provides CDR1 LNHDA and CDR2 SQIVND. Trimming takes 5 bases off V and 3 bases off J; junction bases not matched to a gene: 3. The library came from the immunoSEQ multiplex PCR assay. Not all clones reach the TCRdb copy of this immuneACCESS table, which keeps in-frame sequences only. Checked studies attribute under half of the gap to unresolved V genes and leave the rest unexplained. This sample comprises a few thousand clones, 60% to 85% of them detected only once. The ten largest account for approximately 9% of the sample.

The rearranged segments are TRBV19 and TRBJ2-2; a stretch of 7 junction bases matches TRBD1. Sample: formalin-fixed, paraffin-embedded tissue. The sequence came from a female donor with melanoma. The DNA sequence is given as TGTGCCAGTAGTGACAGGGTGGACACCGGGGAGCTGTTTTTT. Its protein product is CASSDRVDTGELFF.